These 2 T cell receptor beta chains share one sample of origin, sequenced in a study of Ad26.COV2.S vaccination and SARS-CoV-2 variants. Sequenced by immunoSEQ multiplex PCR; TCRdb stores in-frame clones only, minus some. This sample has about 350,000 clones, with roughly 91% found just once. The treatment is: roughly 18 received Ad26.COV2.S at low or high dose, single or two shots; a few received placebo; per-sample allocation not given. Specimens were obtained on day 63 following the first vaccine or placebo injection. Specimen: peripheral blood, collected in a trial of Ad26.COV2.S vaccine versus placebo. The receptors were sampled from a person between 18 and 65 years old who received the Ad26.COV2.S COVID-19 vaccine or a placebo.

This clone was observed a single time. The chain is built from TRBV18 and TRBJ1-1; D uncertain. Germline CDR1 and CDR2: KGHSH and LQKENI. CDR3 size: 17 residues. V was clipped by 2 bases and J by 0 bases, with 16 bases between them. The CDR3 protein is CASSPGVRHVLNTEAFF. The CDR3 DNA is TGTGCCAGCTCACCAGGGGTCAGGCACGTCTTGAACACTGAAGCTTTCTTT.

The chain has TRBV5-5 and TRBJ1-4, with D unresolved. The germline CDR1 and CDR2 sequences are SGHKS and YYEKEE (reference sequence). V gave up 3 bases and J gave up 0 bases, with 18 bases separating them. The CDR3 is 18 amino acids. In DNA, the CDR3 is TGTGCCAGCAGCTCCGCCCCTCCCCGATCTGCAACTAATGAAAAACTGTTTTTT. Its protein product is CASSSAPPRSATNEKLFF.